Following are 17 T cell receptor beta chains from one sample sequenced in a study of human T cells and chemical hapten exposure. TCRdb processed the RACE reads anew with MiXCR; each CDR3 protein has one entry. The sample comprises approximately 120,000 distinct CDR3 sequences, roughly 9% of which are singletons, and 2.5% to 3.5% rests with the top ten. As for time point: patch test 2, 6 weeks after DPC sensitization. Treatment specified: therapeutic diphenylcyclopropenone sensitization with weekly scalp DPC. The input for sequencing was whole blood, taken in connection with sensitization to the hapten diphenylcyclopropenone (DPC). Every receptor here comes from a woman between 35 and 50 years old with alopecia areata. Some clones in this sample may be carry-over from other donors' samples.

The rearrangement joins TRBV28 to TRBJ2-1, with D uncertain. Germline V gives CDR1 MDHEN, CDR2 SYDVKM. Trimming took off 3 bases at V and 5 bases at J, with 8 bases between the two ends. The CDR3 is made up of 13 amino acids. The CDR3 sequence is CASSFRVDNEQFF. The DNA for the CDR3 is TGTGCCAGCAGTTTCCGAGTTGACAATGAGCAGTTCTTC.

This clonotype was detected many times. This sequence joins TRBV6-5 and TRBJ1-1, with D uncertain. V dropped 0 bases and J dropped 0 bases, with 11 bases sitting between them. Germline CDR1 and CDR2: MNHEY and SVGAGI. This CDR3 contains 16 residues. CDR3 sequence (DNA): TGTGCCAGCAGTTACTCTTCAACAGCCCTGAACACTGAAGCTTTCTTT. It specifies CASSYSSTALNTEAFF.

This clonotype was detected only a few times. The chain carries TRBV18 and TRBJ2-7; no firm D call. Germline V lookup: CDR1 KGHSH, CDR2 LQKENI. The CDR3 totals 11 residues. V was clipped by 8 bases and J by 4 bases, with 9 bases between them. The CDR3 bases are TGTGCCAGCCCCTTTGGTTACGAGCAGTACTTC. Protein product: CASPFGYEQYF.

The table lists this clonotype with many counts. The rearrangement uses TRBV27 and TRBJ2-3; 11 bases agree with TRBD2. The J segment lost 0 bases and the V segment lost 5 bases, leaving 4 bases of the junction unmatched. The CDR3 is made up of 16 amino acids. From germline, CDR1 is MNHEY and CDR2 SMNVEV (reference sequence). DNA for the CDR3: TGTGCCAGCAGTAATCTAGCGGGGGGCAGCACAGATACGCAGTATTTT. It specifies CASSNLAGGSTDTQYF.

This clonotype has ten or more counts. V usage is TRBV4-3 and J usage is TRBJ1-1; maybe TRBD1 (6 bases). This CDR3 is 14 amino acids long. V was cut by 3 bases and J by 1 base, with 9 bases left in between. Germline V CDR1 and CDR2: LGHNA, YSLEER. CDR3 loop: CASSHGQRNTEAFF. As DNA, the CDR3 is TGCGCCAGCAGCCATGGACAGAGGAACACTGAAGCTTTCTTT.

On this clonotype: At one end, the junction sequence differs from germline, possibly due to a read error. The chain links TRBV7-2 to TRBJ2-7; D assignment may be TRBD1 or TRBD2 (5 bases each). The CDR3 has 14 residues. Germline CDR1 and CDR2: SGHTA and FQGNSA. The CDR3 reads CACSLQGTTYEQYF. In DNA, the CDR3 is TGTGCCTGCAGCTTACAAGGGACCACCTACGAGCAGTACTTC.

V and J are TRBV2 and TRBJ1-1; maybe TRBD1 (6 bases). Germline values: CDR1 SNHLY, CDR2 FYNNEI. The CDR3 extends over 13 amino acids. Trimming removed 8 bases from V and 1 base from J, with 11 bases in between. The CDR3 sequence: CASFRDTNTEAFF. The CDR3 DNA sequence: TGTGCCAGCTTTCGGGACACGAACACTGAAGCTTTCTTT. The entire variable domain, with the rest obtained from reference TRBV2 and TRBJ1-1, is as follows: EPEVTQTPSHQVTQMGQEVILRCVPISNHLYFYWYRQILGQKVEFLVSFYNNEISEKSEIFDDQFSVERPDGSNFTLKIRSTKLEDSAMYFCASFRDTNTEAFFGQGTRLTVV.

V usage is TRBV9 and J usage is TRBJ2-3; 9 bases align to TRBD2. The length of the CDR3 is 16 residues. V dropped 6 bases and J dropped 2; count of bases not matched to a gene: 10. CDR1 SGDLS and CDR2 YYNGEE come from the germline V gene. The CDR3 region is CASNPRGGLFTDTQYF. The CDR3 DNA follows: TGTGCCAGCAATCCGCGGGGGGGACTCTTCACAGATACGCAGTATTTT.

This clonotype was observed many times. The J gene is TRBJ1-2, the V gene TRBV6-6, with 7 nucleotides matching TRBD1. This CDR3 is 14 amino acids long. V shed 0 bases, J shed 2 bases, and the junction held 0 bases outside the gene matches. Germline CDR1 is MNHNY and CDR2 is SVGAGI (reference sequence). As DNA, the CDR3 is TGTGCCAGCAGTTACTCGGGACAGAACTATGGCTACACCTTC. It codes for CASSYSGQNYGYTF.

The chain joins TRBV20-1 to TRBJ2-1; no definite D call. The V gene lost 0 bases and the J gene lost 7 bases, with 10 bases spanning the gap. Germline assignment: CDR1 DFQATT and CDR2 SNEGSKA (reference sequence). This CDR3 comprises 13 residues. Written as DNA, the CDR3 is TGCAGTGCTAGAGATCAGACGGTGAATGAGCAGTTCTTC. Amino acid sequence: CSARDQTVNEQFF.

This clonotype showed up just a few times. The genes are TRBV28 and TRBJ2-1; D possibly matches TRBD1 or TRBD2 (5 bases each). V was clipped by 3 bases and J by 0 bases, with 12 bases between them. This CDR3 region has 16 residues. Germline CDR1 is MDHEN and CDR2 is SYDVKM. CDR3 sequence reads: CASSLRGDFSYNEQFF. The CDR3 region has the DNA TGTGCCAGCAGTTTGAGGGGAGACTTCTCCTACAATGAGCAGTTCTTC.

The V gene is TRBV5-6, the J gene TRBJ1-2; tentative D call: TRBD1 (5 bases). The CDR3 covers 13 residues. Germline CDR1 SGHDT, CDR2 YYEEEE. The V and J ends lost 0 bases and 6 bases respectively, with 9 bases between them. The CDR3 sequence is CASSLGGTHGYTF. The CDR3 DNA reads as TGTGCCAGCAGCTTGGGGGGCACACATGGCTACACCTTC.

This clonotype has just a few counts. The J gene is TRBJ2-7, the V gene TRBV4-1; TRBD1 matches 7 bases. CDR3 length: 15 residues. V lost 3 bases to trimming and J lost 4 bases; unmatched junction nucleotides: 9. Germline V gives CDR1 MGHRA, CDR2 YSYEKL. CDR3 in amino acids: CASSHSTGAAYEQYF. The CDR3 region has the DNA TGCGCCAGCAGCCACAGTACAGGGGCCGCGTACGAGCAGTACTTC.

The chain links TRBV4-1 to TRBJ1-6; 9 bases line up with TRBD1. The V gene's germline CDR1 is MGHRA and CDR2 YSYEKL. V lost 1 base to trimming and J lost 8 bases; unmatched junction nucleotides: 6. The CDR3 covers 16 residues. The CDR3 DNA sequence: TGCGCCAGCAGCCAAGTTCCGGGACAGGGATATTCACCCCTCCACTTT. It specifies CASSQVPGQGYSPLHF.

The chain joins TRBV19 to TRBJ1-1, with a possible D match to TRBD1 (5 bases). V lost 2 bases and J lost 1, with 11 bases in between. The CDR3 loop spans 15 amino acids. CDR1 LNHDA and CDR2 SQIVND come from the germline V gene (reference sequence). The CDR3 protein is CASSINGAGNTEAFF. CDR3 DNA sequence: TGTGCCAGTAGTATAAACGGGGCGGGGAACACTGAAGCTTTCTTT.

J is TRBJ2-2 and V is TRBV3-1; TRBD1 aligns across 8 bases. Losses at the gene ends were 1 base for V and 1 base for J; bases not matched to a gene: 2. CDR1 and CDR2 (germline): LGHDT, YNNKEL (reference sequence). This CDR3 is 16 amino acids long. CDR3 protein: CASSQAGGGNTGELFF. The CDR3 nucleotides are TGTGCCAGCAGCCAAGCAGGGGGCGGGAACACCGGGGAGCTGTTTTTT.

CDR3 protein: CASSLAGVLTGELFF. CDR3 sequence (DNA): TGTGCCAGCAGCTTGGCAGGGGTGTTGACCGGGGAGCTGTTTTTT. The V gene is TRBV5-5, the J gene TRBJ2-2; a possible D gene is TRBD1 (6 bases). Trimming removed 0 bases at V and 5 bases at J, with 11 bases between. Germline-derived CDR1 and CDR2 are SGHKS and YYEKEE (reference sequence). The CDR3 runs to 15 residues.